Listed below are T cell receptor beta chains from one sample, sequenced in a study of blood T cell repertoires in COVID-19. Clones were sequenced by immunoSEQ multiplex PCR, and TCRdb holds only the in-frame ones, with some missing. This sample has about 300,000 clones, with around 90% found just once. Sequencing input: peripheral blood. The receptors here all came from a man between 18 and 35 years old with active or convalescent COVID-19. Both conserved end residues are part of each CDR3. A D gene is named only where the DNA matches it firmly. Only some rows state a clone size, as once, few, many or a class for expanded clones.

>NA|TRBV6-1|TRBJ2-6|NA
TGTGCCAGCAGTGACAGGTCCTCTGGGGCCAACGTCCTGACTTTC
CASSDRSSGANVLTF
>NA|TRBV5-1|TRBJ2-5|TRBD2
TGCGCCAGCAGCTTGGGGCTAGCGGGGGGTCGGGAAGAGACCCAGTACTTC
CASSLGLAGGREETQYF
>NA|TRBV19|TRBJ2-2|NA
TGTGCCAGCCTCATAGGGGGAACGAACACCGGGGAGCTGTTTTTT
CASLIGGTNTGELFF
>NA|TRBV5-1|TRBJ1-2|NA
TGCGCCAGCGCGCTTAGGGGGTCCCGTGGCTACACCTTC
CASALRGSRGYTF
>NA|TRBV3-1/TRBV3-2|TRBJ1-3|NA
TGTGCCAGCAGCCGAGGGCTTAGGGTCTCTGGAAACACCATATATTTT
CASSRGLRVSGNTIYF
>NA|TRBV3-1/TRBV3-2|TRBJ1-2|NA
TGTGCCAGCAGCCGGGGGGGAGACTATGGCTACACCTTC
CASSRGGDYGYTF
>NA|TRBV6-2/TRBV6-3|TRBJ2-7|NA
TGTGCCAGCAGTTACGAGGGCGGGACCTACGAGCAGTACTTC
CASSYEGGTYEQYF
>NA|TRBV4-3|TRBJ2-7|NA
TGCGCCAGCAGCCAAGATTTAGTTTACGAGCAGTACTTC
CASSQDLVYEQYF
>NA|TRBV27|TRBJ1-2|NA
TGTGCCAGCAGATCCGAGACAGGTTCCTATGGCTACACCTTC
CASRSETGSYGYTF
>NA|TRBV5-1|TRBJ1-4|NA
TGCGCCAGCAGCTTGGGACGCGGGCCTCTTAATGAAAAACTGTTTTTT
CASSLGRGPLNEKLFF
>NA|TRBV4-3|TRBJ1-3|TRBD1
TGCGCCAGCAGCCAACGACAGGGGTCTGGAAACACCATATATTTT
CASSQRQGSGNTIYF
>once|TRBV12-3/TRBV12-4|TRBJ1-1|NA
TGTGCCAGCACCCTAGGGGTAAACACTGAAGCTTTCTTT
CASTLGVNTEAFF
>NA|TRBV2|TRBJ2-2|NA
TGTGCCAGCAGTACCCTCCCGGGGGTCGCCGGGGAGCTGTTTTTT
CASSTLPGVAGELFF
>many|TRBV6-5|TRBJ1-1|TRBD1
TGTGCCAGCAGCCATCGACAGGGGAACACTGAAGCTTTCTTT
CASSHRQGNTEAFF
>NA|TRBV11-2|TRBJ1-2|NA
TGTGCCAGCAGCTCCCTCGGAGGGCTGATGGGCTACACCTTC
CASSSLGGLMGYTF
>NA|TRBV5-6|TRBJ1-2|NA
TGTGCCAGCAGCTCGGGGGAGGGCAAGACCTTC
CASSSGEGKTF
>NA|TRBV18|TRBJ1-4|NA
TGTGCCAGCTCACCGGCGGTGCTCGGGGTGGGGGAAAAACTGTTTTTT
CASSPAVLGVGEKLFF
>once|TRBV19|TRBJ1-2|TRBD1
TGTGCCAGTAGTATAGACCGACAGGGGGCTGATGGCTACACCTTC
CASSIDRQGADGYTF
>NA|TRBV7-9|TRBJ2-7|TRBD2
TGTGCCAGCAGCGGGACTAGCGGGGCGTACGAGCAGTACTTC
CASSGTSGAYEQYF
>NA|TRBV9|TRBJ2-2|NA
TGTGCCAGCAGCGTAGAGGTTGGGCATTGGGGCCTCCCAGGGGAGCTGTTTTTT
CASSVEVGHWGLPGELFF
>once|TRBV3-1/TRBV3-2|TRBJ2-7|NA
TGTGCCAGCAGCCAAGATCTAGGTATGCCAGGGAAAAGGGTGAGGCAGTACTTC
CASSQDLGMPGKRVRQYF
>NA|TRBV2|TRBJ2-7|TRBD1
TGTGCCAGCATTCAGACAGGGGCCTACGAGCAGTACTTC
CASIQTGAYEQYF
>NA|TRBV5-4|TRBJ2-7|NA
TGTGCCAGCAGCTTGCATCAACAGGAGCACTACGAGCAGTACTTC
CASSLHQQEHYEQYF
>NA|TRBV5-1|TRBJ2-1|NA
TGCGCCAGCAGCTTGTCTCCTTCCTCCTACAATGAGCAGTTCTTC
CASSLSPSSYNEQFF
>NA|TRBV3-1/TRBV3-2|TRBJ2-7|NA
TGTGCCAGCAGCCAAGGGGGCCGACGTACCCTCTACGAGCAGTACTTC
CASSQGGRRTLYEQYF
>NA|TRBV5-1|TRBJ1-2|TRBD1
TGCGCCAGCAGCCCCAGACAGGGACTCGACTATGGCTACACCTTC
CASSPRQGLDYGYTF
>NA|TRBV19|TRBJ2-3|NA
TGTGCCAGTAGTATGGGGCAGCGATTCACAGATACGCAGTATTTT
CASSMGQRFTDTQYF
>NA|TRBV7-6|TRBJ1-1|NA
TGTGCCAGCAGCTTATCTGGGTTGGGAGTCACTGAAGCTTTCTTT
CASSLSGLGVTEAFF
>NA|TRBV12-3/TRBV12-4|TRBJ1-2|NA
TGTGCCAGCAGCTCAGACAGGCCTAGGAGCTTC
CASSSDRPRSF
>NA|TRBV28|TRBJ2-3|NA
TGTGCCAGCAGTTTACTCACAGATACGCAGTATTTT
CASSLLTDTQYF
>once|TRBV2|TRBJ2-7|TRBD2
TGTGCCAGCAGTGGGACTAGCGGGGCCTACGAGCAGTACTTC
CASSGTSGAYEQYF
>NA|TRBV3-1/TRBV3-2|TRBJ1-2|TRBD1
TGTGCCAGCAGCCAAGATCCGTCAGGGGGCTGGTATGGCTACACCTTC
CASSQDPSGGWYGYTF
>NA|TRBV2|TRBJ1-2|TRBD1
TGTGCCAGCACGGGACAGGGTAGAAAGAACTATGGCTACACCTTC
CASTGQGRKNYGYTF
>once|TRBV5-1|TRBJ2-1|TRBD1
TGCGCCAGCAGCTTGGCCGGACAGGTCAGACACAATGAGCAGTTCTTC
CASSLAGQVRHNEQFF
>NA|TRBV6-1|TRBJ2-2|TRBD2
TGTGCCAGCAGTGACACCCTAGCGGGGGCCGAGACCGGGGAGCTGTTTTTT
CASSDTLAGAETGELFF
>NA|TRBV15|TRBJ2-2|TRBD1
TGTGCCACCAGCAGAGACGCGACAGGGTCCACCGGGGAGCTGTTTTTT
CATSRDATGSTGELFF
>once|TRBV19|TRBJ2-5|NA
TGTGCCAGTAGTCCCACCCGGGAGGAGACCCAGTACTTC
CASSPTREETQYF
>NA|TRBV27|TRBJ1-6|TRBD1
TGTGCCAGCAGTTCATCGGGACAGGGTTTCCCCCTCCACTTT
CASSSSGQGFPLHF
>once|TRBV7-2|TRBJ1-5|NA
TGTGCCAGCACCGCGCAGGGCCCGGCGGGCAATCAGCCCCAGCATTTT
CASTAQGPAGNQPQHF
>NA|TRBV5-6|TRBJ1-2|NA
TGTGCCAGCAGCCACAAGGAGCCAGACTATGGCTACACCTTC
CASSHKEPDYGYTF
>once|TRBV7-2|TRBJ2-6|NA
TGTGCCAGCAGCTTAGTATCGCTCTTCGGGAGTGGGGCCAACGTCCTGACTTTC
CASSLVSLFGSGANVLTF
>NA|TRBV9|TRBJ1-6|NA
TGTGCCAGCAGCACGGGGGACGTTAATTCACCCCTCCACTTT
CASSTGDVNSPLHF
>NA|TRBV4-1|TRBJ2-1|TRBD2
TGCGCCAGCAGCCAAGTCTGGCAGCGGGGGGGCCCCGTTGAGCAGTTCTTC
CASSQVWQRGGPVEQFF
>NA|TRBV10-3|TRBJ2-1|TRBD1
TGTGCCATCACTTCAGGACAGGGGACCAATGAGCAGTTCTTC
CAITSGQGTNEQFF
>NA|TRBV12-3/TRBV12-4|TRBJ1-1|NA
TGTGCCAGCAGTTTAACGGGTGACACTGAAGCTTTCTTT
CASSLTGDTEAFF
>NA|TRBV18|TRBJ1-4|NA
TGTGCCAGCTCCACGTGGGCCGAAAAACTGTTTTTT
CASSTWAEKLFF
>few|TRBV27|TRBJ1-2|NA
TGTGCCAGCACCCCCCGGCTGGGGGAGGAAAGCTATGGCTACACCTTC
CASTPRLGEESYGYTF
>NA|TRBV5-1|TRBJ2-7|NA
TGCGCCAGCACCAAACGGGACACCTACGAGCAGTACTTC
CASTKRDTYEQYF
>NA|TRBV18|TRBJ1-1|NA
TGTGCCAGCTCACAGGGACAGAACACTGAAGCTTTCTTT
CASSQGQNTEAFF
>NA|TRBV9|TRBJ2-1|NA
TGTGCCAGCAGCGTAGAGGTTAGCGCTAATGAGCAGTTCTTC
CASSVEVSANEQFF
>few|TRBV5-6|TRBJ2-3|TRBD2
TGTGCCAGCACTCACCACCTAGCGGGGACCCCCAAAACGCAGTATTTT
CASTHHLAGTPKTQYF
>NA|TRBV9|TRBJ2-3|NA
TGTGCCAGCAGCGTAGATAGTTTTGCAGATACGCAGTATTTT
CASSVDSFADTQYF
>NA|TRBV29-1|TRBJ2-7|NA
TGCAGCGGATCGGACAGTTCCTACGAGCAGTACTTC
CSGSDSSYEQYF
>NA|TRBV9|TRBJ1-3|TRBD1
TGTGCCAGCAGCGCGAGACAGGGCGCGGGAAACACCATATATTTT
CASSARQGAGNTIYF
>NA|TRBV20-1|TRBJ1-1|TRBD1
TGCAGTGCCAGGACAGGGGGTTACGCTTTCTTT
CSARTGGYAFF
>NA|TRBV27|TRBJ2-7|TRBD2
TGTGCCAGCAGTATGCGACTAGCGGGGGTCCACTACGAGCAGTACTTC
CASSMRLAGVHYEQYF
>NA|TRBV4-1|TRBJ2-7|TRBD2
TGCGCCAGCAGCCAACCCTCGGGACTAGCGGGCGACGGATCCTACGAGCAGTACTTC
CASSQPSGLAGDGSYEQYF
>NA|TRBV7-9|TRBJ2-2|TRBD1
TGTGCCAGCAGCTCGGGGACAGGGGGGAAAAAGAACACCGGGGAGCTGTTTTTT
CASSSGTGGKKNTGELFF